Each of the 3 T cell receptor beta chains below was sequenced from the same sample in a study of CD8+CD57+ T cells in acquired aplastic anemia. CD8+CD57+ cell expansion, shown by flow cytometry, had occurred in the patients selected for sequencing. Profiling that covered TCR beta VDJ and CDR3 relied on genomic DNA as its template. TCRdb reprocessed the reads with MiXCR, giving one entry per CDR3 protein. The top ten clones hold 2.5% to 3.5% of a sample with roughly 150,000 distinct CDR3 sequences, around half of them seen once. Sequencing was carried out using sorted CD4+, CD8+, or CD8+CD57+ T cells (not recorded which) from PBMCs. These receptor sequences come from a human donor with aplastic anemia.

This clonotype was seen at least ten times. The chain carries TRBV11-2 and TRBJ2-7, with 12 bases that match TRBD2. This CDR3 contains 19 residues. V was clipped by 4 bases and J by 1 base; unmatched bases: 14. Germline loops: CDR1 SGHAT, CDR2 FQNNGV. The CDR3 sequence is CASSSSLAGGHVRSYEQYF. The CDR3 DNA reads as TGTGCCAGCAGCTCGAGCCTAGCGGGAGGGCATGTAAGGTCCTACGAGCAGTACTTC.

The chain uses TRBV20-1 and TRBJ2-7; 10 positions agree with TRBD2. This CDR3 is built from 14 residues. Trimming cost V 3 bases and J 6 bases; bases outside gene matches: 8. Germline values: CDR1 DFQATT, CDR2 SNEGSKA (reference sequence). The CDR3 sequence: CSASWLAGVGEQYF. CDR3 DNA sequence: TGCAGTGCTAGTTGGCTAGCGGGAGTCGGCGAGCAGTACTTC.

The CDR3 DNA reads as TGTGCCACCAGGAGGGTCCAGGGAGGGACTGAAGCTTTCTTT. Its protein is CATRRVQGGTEAFF. The chain uses TRBV15 and TRBJ1-1; possible D gene TRBD1, 5 bases. Germline CDR1 LNHNV, CDR2 YYDKDF (reference sequence). V lost 6 bases and J 5 bases, leaving 16 bases between the germline ends. CDR3 length: 14 residues.